What follows describes a single TCR beta chain. The target antigen is unknown. Use of 60 Vbeta and 13 Jbeta primers characterized the PCR. Sequencing was performed with immunoSEQ multiplex PCR; in TCRdb, only in-frame clones are kept and a portion is missing. The sample records approximately 130,000 clones, about two thirds being singletons. This entry comes from a study of cytomegalovirus exposure and HLA in healthy donors. Study in general: Clustering assigned around 77% of the 350 to 450 genotyped donors to the Caucasian-associated ancestry cluster.

Study findings and constraints: TCR beta chains numbering more than 150 were designated cytomegalovirus-associated. Sequence variants that were highly shared formed a cluster that was likely a sequencing artifact. Common viral pathogens seemed to be connected with several of the most significant clusters, according to a later analysis.

This CDR3 spans 14 amino acids. Germline V lookup: CDR1 SGHVS, CDR2 FNYEAQ. V shed 3 bases, J shed 7 bases, and the junction held 6 bases outside the gene matches. V gene TRBV7-6 combines with J gene TRBJ2-3, with 8 bases matching TRBD1. The clonotype comes from a man aged 50-59 years in good health and CMV-seropositive. Sequencing was performed on PBMCs. The CDR3 sequence is CASSLGQVPNTQYF. In DNA, the CDR3 is TGTGCCAGCAGCTTGGGACAGGTCCCTAATACGCAGTATTTT.